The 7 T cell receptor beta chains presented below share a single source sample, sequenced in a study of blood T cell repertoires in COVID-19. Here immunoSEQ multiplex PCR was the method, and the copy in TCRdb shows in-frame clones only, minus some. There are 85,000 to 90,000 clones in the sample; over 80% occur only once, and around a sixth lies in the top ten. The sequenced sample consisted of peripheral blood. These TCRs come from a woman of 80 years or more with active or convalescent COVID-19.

The CDR3 reads CAWKWGGNTIYF. CDR3 coding DNA: TGTGCCTGGAAGTGGGGCGGAAACACCATATATTTT. V usage is TRBV30 and J usage is TRBJ1-3, with D possibly TRBD1 on 5 matching bases. Germline V gene data show CDR1 as GTSNPN and CDR2 as SVGIG (reference sequence). V was trimmed by 4 bases and J by 4 bases, leaving 8 bases between them. This CDR3 has 12 residues.

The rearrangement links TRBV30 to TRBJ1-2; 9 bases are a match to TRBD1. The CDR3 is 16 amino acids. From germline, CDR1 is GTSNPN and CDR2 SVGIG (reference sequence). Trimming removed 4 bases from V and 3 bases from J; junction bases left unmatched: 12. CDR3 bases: TGTGCCTGGACCCCTTCCGGGACAGGGATTTACTATGGCTACACCTTC. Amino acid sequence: CAWTPSGTGIYYGYTF.

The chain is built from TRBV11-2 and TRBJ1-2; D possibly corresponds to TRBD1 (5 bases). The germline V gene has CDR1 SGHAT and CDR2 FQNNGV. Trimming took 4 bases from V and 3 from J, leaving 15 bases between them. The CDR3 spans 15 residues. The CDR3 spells CASSSQLRGDYGYTF. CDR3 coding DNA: TGTGCCAGCAGCTCACAACTCCGGGGGGACTATGGCTACACCTTC.

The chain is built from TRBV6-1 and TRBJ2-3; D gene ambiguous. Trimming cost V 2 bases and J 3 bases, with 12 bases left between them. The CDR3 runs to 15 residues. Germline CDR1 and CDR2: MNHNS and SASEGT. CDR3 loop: CASSESLGLTDTQYF. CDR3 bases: TGTGCCAGCAGTGAAAGCCTGGGCTTAACAGATACGCAGTATTTT.

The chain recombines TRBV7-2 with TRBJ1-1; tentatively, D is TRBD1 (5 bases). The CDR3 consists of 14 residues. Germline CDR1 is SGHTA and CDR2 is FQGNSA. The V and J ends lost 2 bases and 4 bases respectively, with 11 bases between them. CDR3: CASSLPAGRTEAFF. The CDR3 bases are TGTGCCAGCAGCTTACCCGCGGGGCGCACTGAAGCTTTCTTT.

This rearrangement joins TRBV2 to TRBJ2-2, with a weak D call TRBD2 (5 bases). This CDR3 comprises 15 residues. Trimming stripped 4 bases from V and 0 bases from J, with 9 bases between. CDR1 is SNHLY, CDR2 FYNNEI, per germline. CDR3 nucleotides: TGTGCCAGCAGTGTAGGAGCGGCGAACACCGGGGAGCTGTTTTTT. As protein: CASSVGAANTGELFF.

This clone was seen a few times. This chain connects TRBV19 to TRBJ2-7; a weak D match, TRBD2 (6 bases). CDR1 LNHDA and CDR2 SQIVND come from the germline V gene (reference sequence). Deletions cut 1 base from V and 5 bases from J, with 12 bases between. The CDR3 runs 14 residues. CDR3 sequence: CASSIGAGPNEQYF. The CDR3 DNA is TGTGCCAGTAGTATAGGAGCGGGTCCAAACGAGCAGTACTTC.